The 31 T cell receptor beta chains reported below all come from one sample, sequenced in a study of blood T cell repertoires in COVID-19. Method: immunoSEQ multiplex PCR; TCRdb's copy keeps in-frame clones and lacks some. The table has around 70,000 clones, more than 75% seen once; the top ten hold about 11%. Sequencing used peripheral blood. These TCRs come from a woman aged 18 to 35 with acute or convalescent COVID-19.

The V and J genes are TRBV15 and TRBJ1-2, with TRBD1 identical over 12 bases. Trimming removed 1 base from V and 7 bases from J; junction bases left unmatched: 4. The germline gives CDR1 LNHNV, CDR2 YYDKDF (reference sequence). This CDR3 is 15 amino acids long. CDR3 bases: TGTGCCACCAGCAGAGTGGGACAGGGGGCTTCTGGCTACACCTTC. This codes for CATSRVGQGASGYTF.

The gene calls are TRBV7-2 and TRBJ2-1, with TRBD2 matching 10 bases. This CDR3 is 15 amino acids long. CDR1 is SGHTA and CDR2 is FQGNSA in the germline V gene. Trimming at V came to 7 bases and at J to 2 bases, leaving 5 bases not matched to a gene. The CDR3 spells CASTPGLATYNEQFF. The CDR3, as DNA: TGTGCCAGCACCCCGGGACTAGCGACCTACAATGAGCAGTTCTTC.

The chain couples TRBV7-9 to TRBJ2-2; 9 positions agree with TRBD2. V lost 3 bases to trimming and J lost 0 bases; unmatched junction nucleotides: 11. The CDR3 runs 19 residues. Germline CDR1 is SEHNR and CDR2 is FQNEAQ (reference sequence). CDR3 loop: CASSFSRLAGRANTGELFF. CDR3 sequence (DNA): TGTGCCAGCAGCTTCAGCCGGCTAGCGGGACGAGCGAACACCGGGGAGCTGTTTTTT.

V is TRBV12-3 or TRBV12-4 and J is TRBJ2-1; D remains ambiguous. The V and J ends lost 10 bases and 9 bases respectively, with 13 bases between them. The length of the CDR3 is 11 residues. CDR3 sequence (DNA): TGTGCCATCACCTCGGGTGGTGAGCAGTTCTTC. Its translation: CAITSGGEQFF.

The CDR3 sequence is CASSLGTGRGEKLFF. The CDR3, as DNA: TGTGCCAGCAGCTTAGGGACAGGGCGGGGGGAAAAACTGTTTTTT. This chain connects TRBV7-2 to TRBJ1-4; 8 bases are shared with TRBD1. The CDR3 runs to 15 residues. Losses at the gene ends were 1 base for V and 8 bases for J; bases not matched to a gene: 6. The germline CDR1 and CDR2 sequences are SGHTA and FQGNSA.

This clone turned up a few times. The V and J genes are TRBV5-1 and TRBJ2-2; D unclear. The CDR3 sequence is 15 residues long. V was clipped by 2 bases and J by 6 bases, with 14 bases between them. The germline gives CDR1 SGHRS, CDR2 YFSETQ. The CDR3 loop is CASSFERNYAGELFF. In DNA, the CDR3 is TGCGCCAGCAGCTTCGAAAGGAACTACGCCGGGGAGCTGTTTTTT.

This chain uses TRBV7-9 with TRBJ1-2; possibly TRBD1 for D (5 bases). V gave up 6 bases and J gave up 6 bases, with 14 bases separating them. CDR3 size: 13 residues. CDR1 and CDR2 (germline): SEHNR, FQNEAQ (reference sequence). The DNA for the CDR3 is TGTGCCAGCAGTTCAGGGTTAGTGGATGGCTACACCTTC. Protein: CASSSGLVDGYTF.

The V call is TRBV29-1, the J call TRBJ2-1, with D possibly matching TRBD2 (6 bases). Germline values: CDR1 SQVTM, CDR2 ANQGSEA. The V end was cut by 1 base, the J end by 7 bases, with 14 bases between. The CDR3 is 14 amino acids. The DNA of the CDR3 is TGCAGCGTTGAAGGGGGTGGAGGGGCGAATGAGCAGTTCTTC. Protein: CSVEGGGGANEQFF.

In its sample, this clone was seen a few times. This rearrangement joins TRBV6-2 or TRBV6-3 to TRBJ2-4; 9 nucleotides match TRBD2. This CDR3 contains 13 residues. CDR1 is MNHEY and CDR2 is SVGEGT in the germline V gene. The V gene end was trimmed by 4 bases and the J gene end by 5 bases; junction bases not matched to a gene: 0. The CDR3 DNA reads TGTGCCAGCAGTTGGACTAGCGAAAACATTCAGTACTTC. This encodes CASSWTSENIQYF.

This chain joins TRBV15 and TRBJ1-6; D is uncertain. V lost 5 bases, J lost 5 bases, and 4 bases lay in between. This CDR3 has 12 amino acids. Germline V gives CDR1 LNHNV, CDR2 YYDKDF (reference sequence). Here the CDR3 DNA reads TGTGCCACCAGCCTCGATAATTCACCCCTCCACTTT. As protein: CATSLDNSPLHF.

J is TRBJ1-3 and V is TRBV19, with 9 bases aligning to TRBD1. The CDR3 is 17 amino acids. The V segment lost 11 bases and the J segment 1 base; nucleotides outside the gene matches: 15. Germline CDR1 is LNHDA and CDR2 is SQIVND (reference sequence). The CDR3 DNA sequence: TGTGCCCTAGAGCGTAAACAGGGGGCTGGGTCTGGAAACACCATATATTTT. Translation gives CALERKQGAGSGNTIYF.

The rearrangement links TRBV7-9 to TRBJ2-7, with D possibly matching TRBD1 (5 bases). Germline loops: CDR1 SEHNR, CDR2 FQNEAQ (reference sequence). Trimming took off 6 bases at V and 7 bases at J, with 13 bases between the two ends. This CDR3 comprises 12 residues. CDR3 sequence reads: CASRGEKLEQYF. The CDR3 DNA is TGTGCCAGCAGAGGGGAAAAATTGGAGCAGTACTTC. The variable domain in full, completed from reference TRBV7-9 and TRBJ2-7, reads DTGVSQNPRHKITKRGQNVTFRCDPISEHNRLYWYRQTLGQGPEFLTYFQNEAQLEKSRLLSDRFSAERPKGSFSTLEIQRTEQGDSAMYLCASRGEKLEQYFGPGTRLTVT.

CDR3 DNA: TGTGCCACTAACAGGTACAATGAGCAGTTCTTC. Protein sequence: CATNRYNEQFF. The chain recombines TRBV7-9 with TRBJ2-1, with D perhaps TRBD1 (5 bases). Looked up from germline, CDR1 is SEHNR and CDR2 is FQNEAQ (reference sequence). The CDR3 length is 11 residues. Trimming stripped 10 bases from V and 4 bases from J, with 8 bases between.

The rearrangement uses TRBV6-1 and TRBJ2-1, with 12 positions matching TRBD2. Unmatched junction bases numbered 2, after V lost 3 bases and J lost 2 bases. The CDR3 spans 16 residues. CDR1 is MNHNS, CDR2 SASEGT, per germline. The chain's CDR3 is CASSEASGGAYNEQFF. CDR3 bases: TGTGCCAGCAGTGAGGCTAGCGGGGGGGCCTACAATGAGCAGTTCTTC.

CDR3: CATSWRGGQETQYF. The CDR3 bases are TGTGCCACCAGCTGGCGCGGGGGGCAAGAGACCCAGTACTTC. The V call is TRBV15, the J call TRBJ2-5; 8 bases agree with TRBD2. V gave up 5 bases and J gave up 2 bases; unmatched junction bases: 4. The CDR3 has 14 residues. In germline, CDR1 is LNHNV, CDR2 YYDKDF (reference sequence). The complete variable domain, with remaining parts taken from reference TRBV15 and TRBJ2-5, reads DAMVIQNPRYQVTQFGKPVTLSCSQTLNHNVMYWYQQKSSQAPKLLFHYYDKDFNNEADTPDNFQSRRPNTSFCFLDIRSPGLGDTAMYLCATSWRGGQETQYFGPGTRLLVL.

The chain joins TRBV5-1 to TRBJ2-3, with 8 positions matching TRBD1. CDR1 and CDR2 (germline): SGHRS, YFSETQ. J gave up 2 bases and V 4 bases, and 6 bases lay outside the gene matches. The CDR3 length is 15 residues. CDR3 region: CASSPGQGNTDTQYF. CDR3 bases: TGCGCCAGCAGCCCAGGACAGGGTAACACAGATACGCAGTATTTT.

This chain links TRBV10-3 with TRBJ1-5; no reliable D call. Trimming removed 10 bases at V and 0 bases at J, with 10 bases between. The CDR3 contains 13 residues. Germline-derived CDR1 and CDR2 are ENHRY and SYGVKD. CDR3 in amino acids: CATQMHSNQPQHF. CDR3 DNA: TGTGCCACCCAGATGCATAGCAATCAGCCCCAGCATTTT.

This clone was seen only a few times. The rearrangement links TRBV6-5 to TRBJ1-1, with 10 bases lining up with TRBD1. V shed 5 bases, J shed 8 bases, and the junction held 8 bases outside the gene matches. The CDR3 has 14 residues. CDR1 is MNHEY, CDR2 SVGAGI, per germline. The CDR3 DNA reads TGTGCCAGCAGTAATCCGGGACAGGGGATGGAAGCTTTCTTT. Its protein is CASSNPGQGMEAFF.

The chain employs TRBV5-1 and TRBJ1-1, with 9 bases fitting TRBD1. The length of the CDR3 is 15 residues. V lost 0 bases, J lost 1 base, and 1 base stayed unmatched. CDR1 SGHRS and CDR2 YFSETQ come from the germline V gene. Written as DNA, the CDR3 is TGCGCCAGCAGCTTGGACAGGGGGCAGAACACTGAAGCTTTCTTT. This translates into CASSLDRGQNTEAFF.

V and J are TRBV11-2 and TRBJ1-6; weak D call: TRBD1 (6 bases). Trimming cost V 5 bases and J 7 bases, with 15 bases left between them. The CDR3 length is 15 residues. CDR1 is SGHAT, CDR2 FQNNGV, per germline. As DNA, the CDR3 is TGTGCCAGCAGCCCCGTTCAGGGGAGAAATTCACCCCTCCACTTT. As protein: CASSPVQGRNSPLHF.

The chain employs TRBV29-1 and TRBJ2-7; 10 nucleotides match TRBD1. CDR1 is SQVTM and CDR2 is ANQGSEA in the germline V gene. After removal of 4 bases from V and 1 base from J, the junction contained 13 bases not matched to a gene. There are 17 residues in the CDR3. The chain's CDR3 is CSVGGSIGTGDSYEQYF. The CDR3 region has the DNA TGCAGCGTTGGCGGGTCTATTGGGACAGGGGATTCCTACGAGCAGTACTTC.

This clone has more than one count but fewer than ten. The chain has TRBV2 and TRBJ1-1, with D possibly TRBD1 on 6 matching bases. The CDR3 length is 12 residues. The germline gives CDR1 SNHLY, CDR2 FYNNEI. V lost 6 bases and J lost 4, with 9 bases in between. CDR3 sequence reads: CASSQDSTEAFF. Here the CDR3 DNA reads TGTGCCAGCAGCCAGGACAGCACTGAAGCTTTCTTT.

This clone was observed a handful of times. The rearrangement joins TRBV27 to TRBJ1-5; D is possibly TRBD1 (6 bases). V dropped 5 bases and J dropped 2 bases, with 22 bases sitting between them. Germline V gene lookup returns CDR1 MNHEY and CDR2 SMNVEV (reference sequence). This CDR3 region has 18 residues. The CDR3 here is CASSPTLPGRGGNQPQHF. The CDR3 coding sequence is TGTGCCAGCAGTCCCACCCTCCCTGGCAGGGGTGGCAATCAGCCCCAGCATTTT.

The gene calls are TRBV14 and TRBJ1-1, with 7 bases aligning to TRBD1. The germline CDR1 and CDR2 sequences are SGHDN and FVKESK. The CDR3 is 17 amino acids. With 2 bases clipped from V and 0 bases from J, the junction kept 9 bases outside the gene matches. CDR3 residues: CASSQRLTGTLNTEAFF. The CDR3 DNA reads as TGTGCCAGCAGCCAACGATTGACAGGGACCTTGAACACTGAAGCTTTCTTT.

The chain couples TRBV4-3 to TRBJ1-1; 9 nucleotides agree with TRBD1. Per germline, CDR1 LGHNA and CDR2 YSLEER. V gave up 2 bases and J gave up 3 bases; unmatched junction bases: 10. The CDR3 totals 17 residues. The DNA of the CDR3 is TGCGCCAGCAGCCAAACCTACCAGCGGGACAGGGACACTGAAGCTTTCTTT. Protein product: CASSQTYQRDRDTEAFF.

This chain links TRBV6-5 with TRBJ1-2, with TRBD1 as a possible D gene (6 bases). The CDR3 extends over 12 amino acids. Trimming left V 6 bases short and J 7 bases short, with 12 bases between. CDR1 and CDR2 (germline): MNHEY, SVGAGI. In DNA form, the CDR3 reads TGTGCCAGCAGGATACAGGGCGGTGGCTACACCTTC. This sequence encodes CASRIQGGGYTF.

This chain uses TRBV6-5 with TRBJ1-1; perhaps TRBD1 as D (6 bases). The CDR3 extends over 14 amino acids. From germline, CDR1 is MNHEY and CDR2 SVGAGI. V lost 6 bases and J lost 5, with 16 bases in between. The DNA for the CDR3 is TGTGCCAGCAGCTTCACAGGGATGGGGACTGAAGCTTTCTTT. This sequence encodes CASSFTGMGTEAFF.

This clone was detected once. The rearrangement links TRBV13 to TRBJ2-1; 8 bases are a match to TRBD1. This CDR3 comprises 14 residues. J lost 7 bases, V lost 5 bases, and 7 bases had no gene match. CDR1 and CDR2 (germline): PRHDT, FYEKMQ (reference sequence). The DNA of the CDR3 is TGTGCCAGCAGCCCAGGACAGGGAAGGAATGAGCAGTTCTTC. Translated, it gives CASSPGQGRNEQFF. Combining the CDR3 with reference TRBV13 and TRBJ2-1 gives the whole variable domain AAGVIQSPRHLIKEKRETATLKCYPIPRHDTVYWYQQGPGQDPQFLISFYEKMQSDKGSIPDRFSAQQFSDYHSELNMSSLELGDSALYFCASSPGQGRNEQFFGPGTRLTVL.

The chain couples TRBV18 to TRBJ1-1; D is unresolved. The CDR3 length is 15 residues. Trimming stripped 0 bases from V and 2 bases from J, with 10 bases between. CDR1 is KGHSH, CDR2 LQKENI, per germline. CDR3 in DNA: TGTGCCAGCTCACCACCGGGAGGGCGAAACACTGAAGCTTTCTTT. Translating it yields CASSPPGGRNTEAFF.

This chain joins TRBV7-9 and TRBJ2-1; the match to TRBD2 covers 9 bases. With V trimmed by 1 base and J by 6 bases, 10 bases remained unmatched. From germline, CDR1 is SEHNR and CDR2 FQNEAQ (reference sequence). The CDR3 spans 17 residues. The CDR3, as DNA: TGTGCCAGCAGCTTAGATGCGTGGACTAGCGAGGTCAATGAGCAGTTCTTC. This sequence encodes CASSLDAWTSEVNEQFF.

Comments on this clone: Other DNA sequences in the sample encode the same CDR3. In nucleotides, the CDR3 is TGCGCCAGCAGCTTGGCCGGGACTAGCGGTTACAATGAGCAGTTCTTC. Translated, it gives CASSLAGTSGYNEQFF. The chain is built from TRBV5-1 and TRBJ2-1; 11 bases match TRBD2. Germline V CDR1 and CDR2: SGHRS, YFSETQ. With 0 bases clipped from V and 4 bases from J, the junction kept 3 bases outside the gene matches. The CDR3 spans 16 residues.